This T cell receptor beta chain is from a study of T cell repertoires in cytomegalovirus infection (dated by TCRdb to between 2017 and 2020). About the study as a whole: Alongside well-studied HLA-B-restricted epitopes, the peptide stimulations were aimed at recently identified HLA-C-restricted CMV epitopes, whose presentation resists viral immunomodulation. The HLA type of each donor mattered for the analysis, because public TCR beta signatures pointed to carriage of CMV infection along with the matching HLA type.

Paper-wide results and their limitations: The ex vivo response was dominated by HLA-C-restricted CMV-specific TCR beta clonotypes, and the single most frequent clonotype in two of eight donors was supplied by these HLA-C-restricted clonotypes. Cumulative frequency of public TCR beta family members discriminated carriers of CMV infection plus the relevant HLA type in this cohort and an independent approximately 370-donor cohort.

The CDR3 numbers 12 residues from cysteine through phenylalanine. The retained sequence is limited to the CDR3, 36 bases, with the frame set at the first base. V and J are truncated by 9 bases and 8 bases respectively, leaving an intervening sequence of 16 bases. The germline V gene specifies ENHRY as CDR1 and SYGVKD as CDR2. What the treatment or condition label conveys for this sample: in vitro stimulation with specific CMV peptide epitopes to enrich CMV-specific T cells. This clonotype was observed a handful of times. Its specific antigen is unknown. Base quality data are lacking; no much larger clone is found one base away. For sequencing, an Illumina HiSeq 1500 was employed. TCRdb itself trimmed the public reads at Q25 with fastp, ran MiXCR and retained productive beta chains. For every CDR3 protein sequence, its rows merge into one entry that carries the most common genes and DNA. The sample table shows roughly 990,000 distinct CDR3 sequences, and less than 35% are seen once. The ten largest make up roughly 13% of the sample.

This receptor was identified in a human donor in good health (CMV status not recorded). Some clones in this sample may be carry-over from other donors' samples. Sequencing was performed on cultured CD8+ T cells from PBMCs, taken from culture after CMV antigen stimulation. The rearranged chain carries TRBV10-3 and TRBJ1-2, with the identity of the D gene unclear. In nucleotide form, the sequence is TGTGCCATTCCGAAGGAGGCGGAGGGCTACACCTTC. It translates to CAIPKEAEGYTF.